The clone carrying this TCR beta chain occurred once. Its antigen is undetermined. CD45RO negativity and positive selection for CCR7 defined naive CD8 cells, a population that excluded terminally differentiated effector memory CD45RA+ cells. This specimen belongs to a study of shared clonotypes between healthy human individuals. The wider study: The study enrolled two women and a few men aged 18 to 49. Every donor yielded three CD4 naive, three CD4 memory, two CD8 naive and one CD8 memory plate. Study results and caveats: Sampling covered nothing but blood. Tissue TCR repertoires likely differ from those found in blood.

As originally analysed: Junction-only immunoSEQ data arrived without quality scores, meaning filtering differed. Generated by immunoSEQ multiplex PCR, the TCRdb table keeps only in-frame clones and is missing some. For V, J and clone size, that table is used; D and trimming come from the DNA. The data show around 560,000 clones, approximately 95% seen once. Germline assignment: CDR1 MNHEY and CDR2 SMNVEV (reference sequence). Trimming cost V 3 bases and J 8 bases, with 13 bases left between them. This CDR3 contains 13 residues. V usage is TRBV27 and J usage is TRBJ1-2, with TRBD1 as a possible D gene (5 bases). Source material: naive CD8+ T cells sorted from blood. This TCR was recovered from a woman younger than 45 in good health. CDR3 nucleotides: TGTGCCAGCAGTTTTAGAGGGGAGATAGGCTACACCTTC. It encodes CASSFRGEIGYTF.